A selection of T cell receptor beta chains follows, all from one sample in a study of tumor-infiltrating lymphocytes in primary liver carcinoma. In TCRdb, the multiplex PCR reads were re-called with MiXCR into one record per CDR3 protein. The table records roughly 190,000 distinct CDR3 sequences, roughly 80% of them present only once. The sequenced sample was tumor tissue from primary liver carcinoma. The receptors originated from a man aged 40-50 years with primary liver carcinoma and hepatitis B virus infection. The CDR3 runs from the conserved cysteine through the conserved F or W. D genes are given only for firm matches. Only some rows state a clone size, as once, few, many or a class for expanded clones.

size: NA; V: TRBV29-1; J: TRBJ1-6; D: NA; DNA: TGCAGCGTTCCGGAGGGGAGGGAAGGATCACCGCTCCACTTT; CDR3: CSVPEGREGSPLHF
size: NA; V: TRBV5-5; J: TRBJ2-5; D: NA; DNA: TGTGCCAGCAGGTATTTCTGGCCGAGGGAGACCCAGTACTTC; CDR3: CASRYFWPRETQYF
size: NA; V: TRBV6-5; J: TRBJ2-1; D: NA; DNA: TGTGCCAGCAGTTCCTCTATGAGCGCTTCCTACAGTGAGCAGTTCTTC; CDR3: CASSSSMSASYSEQFF
size: NA; V: TRBV7-8; J: TRBJ2-5; D: TRBD2; DNA: TGTGCCAGCAATCTCGGGGGGGTAGAGACCCAATACTTC; CDR3: CASNLGGVETQYF
size: once; V: TRBV4-3; J: TRBJ2-1; D: NA; DNA: TGTGCCAACAGCCAAGATCCCTACCCAGAATACAATGAGCAGTTCTTC; CDR3: CANSQDPYPEYNEQFF
size: NA; V: TRBV6-2/TRBV6-3; J: TRBJ2-7; D: TRBD2; DNA: TGTGCAAGCAGTCAGGCCGGGACTAGCGTCGAGCAGTACTTC; CDR3: CASSQAGTSVEQYF
size: NA; V: TRBV11-1; J: TRBJ2-6; D: NA; DNA: TGTGCCAGCAACTTGGGCCGAGCTGGGGCCAACGCCCCGACTTTC; CDR3: CASNLGRAGANAPTF
size: NA; V: TRBV11-1; J: TRBJ2-3; D: TRBD2; DNA: TGTGCCAGCAGCTCGGCTCGGACTAGCGGGTCCACAAATACACAGTATTTT; CDR3: CASSSARTSGSTNTQYF
size: NA; V: TRBV29-1; J: TRBJ2-3; D: NA; DNA: TGCAGCACCCGGCCGCGGGTTAGGGGCACAGGTACGCAGTATTTT; CDR3: CSTRPRVRGTGTQYF
size: NA; V: TRBV11-2; J: TRBJ1-1; D: NA; DNA: TGTGTCAGCAGTTTAGGACTGAACACTGATGCTTTCTTT; CDR3: CVSSLGLNTDAFF
size: NA; V: TRBV12-3/TRBV12-4; J: TRBJ1-2; D: NA; DNA: TGTACCAGCAGTTTAGAGGAGCGGGGTTACACCTTC; CDR3: CTSSLEERGYTF
size: few; V: TRBV7-3; J: TRBJ2-3; D: TRBD2; DNA: TGTGCCAGCAGCTTACGAGGCGGGAGGTCTGGAGATACGCAGTATTTT; CDR3: CASSLRGGRSGDTQYF
size: many; V: TRBV6-5; J: TRBJ2-6; D: NA; DNA: TGTGCCAGCAGTTACTCCTCTGGGGCCAACGTCCTGACTTTC; CDR3: CASSYSSGANVLTF
size: NA; V: TRBV6-1; J: TRBJ2-2; D: NA; DNA: TGTGGCAGCAGTGAAGGGTGGTGGCTCGCCTGGGAACTGTTTTTT; CDR3: CGSSEGWWLAWELFF
size: few; V: TRBV12-3/TRBV12-4; J: TRBJ1-2; D: NA; DNA: TGTGCCAGCAGTTTCGCCGGGGACCCTAACTATGGTTACACCTTC; CDR3: CASSFAGDPNYGYTF
size: NA; V: TRBV29-1; J: TRBJ1-2; D: NA; DNA: TGCAGTGTTGATTCAGGGTCGTTTGGCTACACCTTC; CDR3: CSVDSGSFGYTF
size: NA; V: TRBV10-2; J: TRBJ2-2; D: NA; DNA: TGCGCCAGCAGTGGACGAAAAGGGAGTGGGGAACTGTTTTTT; CDR3: CASSGRKGSGELFF
size: once; V: TRBV28; J: TRBJ2-1; D: NA; DNA: TGTGTCAGCAGAAATAGCAGGAGCTCCTACAATGAGCAGTTCTTC; CDR3: CVSRNSRSSYNEQFF
size: many; V: TRBV5-1; J: TRBJ1-5; D: NA; DNA: TGCGCCAGCAGCTTGGGGGGGACTAGCAATCAGCCCCAGCATTTT; CDR3: CASSLGGTSNQPQHF
size: NA; V: TRBV4-2; J: TRBJ2-7; D: NA; DNA: TGTGCCAACAGTCAGCGTTACGAGTGGGAGCAGTACTTC; CDR3: CANSQRYEWEQYF
size: NA; V: TRBV5-6; J: TRBJ2-5; D: NA; DNA: TGTGCCAGCAGATTGGAGGCTAGCCAAGAGACGCAATACTTC; CDR3: CASRLEASQETQYF
size: NA; V: TRBV6-5; J: TRBJ2-6; D: NA; DNA: TGTGCCAGCAGTTACGTAGAGGCTTGGGCCAACGTCCTGACTTTC; CDR3: CASSYVEAWANVLTF
size: NA; V: TRBV28; J: TRBJ1-1; D: TRBD1; DNA: TGTGCCAGTAGTTTACCGGGACAGATGAACACTGGAGCTTTCTTT; CDR3: CASSLPGQMNTGAFF
size: NA; V: TRBV4-3; J: TRBJ1-2; D: NA; DNA: TGCGCCAGCGGCCAAGATACGCGGGGGCCTCATGACTACACCTTC; CDR3: CASGQDTRGPHDYTF
size: NA; V: TRBV29-1; J: TRBJ1-2; D: NA; DNA: TGCATCGTCAAGTTTGGACAGTCGATATATGGCTACGCCTTC; CDR3: CIVKFGQSIYGYAF
size: NA; V: TRBV5-1; J: TRBJ2-1; D: TRBD2; DNA: TGCGCCAGCAGCTTGCCTTTAGCGGGAAGCGGCAATGAGCAGTTCTTC; CDR3: CASSLPLAGSGNEQFF
size: NA; V: TRBV11-2; J: TRBJ2-6; D: NA; DNA: TGTGCCACCCAGCGTCCGCGCTTTGGGGCCAACATCCTAACTTTC; CDR3: CATQRPRFGANILTF
size: NA; V: TRBV4-1; J: TRBJ2-7; D: NA; DNA: TGCGCCAGCGGCCCCCGAGAGGAACTCTTATACGAGCAGTACTTC; CDR3: CASGPREELLYEQYF
size: many; V: TRBV12-3/TRBV12-4; J: TRBJ1-5; D: TRBD1; DNA: TGTGCCAGCAGTCCGCAGGGACAGGGTCAGCAGCCCCAGCATTTT; CDR3: CASSPQGQGQQPQHF
size: NA; V: TRBV12-5; J: TRBJ2-7; D: NA; DNA: TGTGCCACTGAGAGGACCGGTTCCTACGAGCAATACTTC; CDR3: CATERTGSYEQYF
size: NA; V: TRBV11-1; J: TRBJ2-2; D: NA; DNA: TGTGCTAGCAGCTATACAGGACCTTTCTCCGGGGAGCTGCCTTTT; CDR3: CASSYTGPFSGELPF
size: NA; V: TRBV19; J: TRBJ1-1; D: TRBD1; DNA: TGTGCCAGTAGTCCCGGGACAGGGGGCCTGAACACTGAAGCTTTCTTT; CDR3: CASSPGTGGLNTEAFF
size: NA; V: TRBV7-9; J: TRBJ2-1; D: NA; DNA: TGTGCCAGCAGTGACAATTTAACCGAAAATAATGAGCAGTTCTTC; CDR3: CASSDNLTENNEQFF
size: NA; V: TRBV12-3/TRBV12-4; J: TRBJ2-2; D: NA; DNA: TGTGCCAGCAGTTGCCGGAGGGAGCCGTTTTTT; CDR3: CASSCRREPFF
size: once; V: TRBV6-6; J: TRBJ2-1; D: TRBD2; DNA: TGTACCAGCAGTCATCGAGTGGGAGGGCCTACCTACGAGCAGTTCTTC; CDR3: CTSSHRVGGPTYEQFF
size: NA; V: TRBV7-3; J: TRBJ2-3; D: TRBD2; DNA: TGTGCCAGCAGCTTAAGGCTAGCGGCCGTGGCAGATACGCAGTATTTT; CDR3: CASSLRLAAVADTQYF
size: NA; V: TRBV18; J: TRBJ2-7; D: NA; DNA: TGTGCCAGCTCACCAGGAGGCCAAAGGATCGAGCAGTACTTC; CDR3: CASSPGGQRIEQYF
size: NA; V: TRBV11-2; J: TRBJ2-1; D: NA; DNA: TGTACCAGCAACTTAGATCTGGGGACCTACAATGAGCAGTTCTTC; CDR3: CTSNLDLGTYNEQFF
size: NA; V: TRBV7-9; J: TRBJ2-7; D: NA; DNA: TGTGCCAACAGCCCGGGGAGAGGGGCCCACGAGCAGTACTTC; CDR3: CANSPGRGAHEQYF
size: large; V: TRBV4-3; J: TRBJ2-5; D: TRBD2; DNA: TGCGCCAGCAGCCAAGCGGCTAGCGGGAGGACTGGTGAGACCCAGTACTTC; CDR3: CASSQAASGRTGETQYF
size: NA; V: TRBV4-1; J: TRBJ1-5; D: NA; DNA: TGCGACAGCAGTCCCATAAAGGGGAGCAATCAGCCCCTGCATTTT; CDR3: CDSSPIKGSNQPLHF
size: NA; V: TRBV28; J: TRBJ2-1; D: NA; DNA: TGTGCCAGCAGCATCGGGAGCGGATTCTGCAATGAGCAGTTCTTC; CDR3: CASSIGSGFCNEQFF
size: NA; V: TRBV29-1; J: TRBJ2-5; D: NA; DNA: TGCGGCGTTGAATCAACAGGGAGGCTGACCCACTACTTC; CDR3: CGVESTGRLTHYF
size: NA; V: TRBV10-3; J: TRBJ2-3; D: NA; DNA: TGTCCCATCAGTGTATCCCCCGGCACAGGGAGGGCAGATACGCAGTATTTT; CDR3: CPISVSPGTGRADTQYF
size: NA; V: TRBV6-1; J: TRBJ2-1; D: NA; DNA: TGTGCCTTCAAGGGGAGAAACTACAATGAGCAGTTCTTC; CDR3: CAFKGRNYNEQFF
size: few; V: TRBV11-2; J: TRBJ2-4; D: NA; DNA: TGTGCCAGTATCACTTCGGCAGTAGCCAAAAACATTCAGTACTTC; CDR3: CASITSAVAKNIQYF
size: NA; V: TRBV6-5; J: TRBJ2-6; D: TRBD1; DNA: TGTGCCAGCAGATACAGGGGCCCTGGGGCCAACGTCCTAACTTTC; CDR3: CASRYRGPGANVLTF
size: NA; V: TRBV29-1; J: TRBJ2-3; D: TRBD1; DNA: TGCAGCGTTTATAGGACAGGGGCGTCAGATACGCAGTATTTT; CDR3: CSVYRTGASDTQYF
size: once; V: TRBV29-1; J: TRBJ2-7; D: TRBD1; DNA: TGTAGCGCCAGACAGGGGAGTCGTAGGTACGAGCAGTACTTC; CDR3: CSARQGSRRYEQYF
size: NA; V: TRBV11-1; J: TRBJ1-2; D: NA; DNA: TGTGCCAGCAGCTCTAAGGGATTTGGCTATGACTACACCTTC; CDR3: CASSSKGFGYDYTF
size: many; V: TRBV6-2/TRBV6-3; J: TRBJ2-7; D: TRBD1; DNA: TGTGCCAGCACCTTATCCCGGGACAGCCTTTCCTACGAGCAGTACTTC; CDR3: CASTLSRDSLSYEQYF